This T cell receptor (beta chain) was captured by sequencing in a study of T cell responses to AZD1222 COVID-19 vaccine. Study-wide points: The donor cohort was predominantly white British with a female majority, and clonal diversity may have been underestimated. CD4 TCRs covered the whole spike, strongest at regions 160-218 and 743-854.

Data came from immunoSEQ multiplex PCR; TCRdb stores just in-frame clones and leaves some out. The sample carries roughly 120,000 clones, around 90% recorded once. V was trimmed by 1 base and J by 3 bases, leaving 6 bases between them. The germline CDR1 and CDR2 sequences are LGHNA and YSLEER. The CDR3 contains 13 residues. A word on this clone: Its antigen is undetermined.

This receptor was identified in an adult in good health. The chain joins TRBV4-3 to TRBJ1-2; D gene ambiguous. The input for sequencing was peripheral blood, taken on day 0 of AZD1222 vaccination. CDR3: CASSQVRHYGYTF. CDR3 bases: TGCGCCAGCAGCCAAGTTCGGCACTATGGCTACACCTTC.